Listed here is a single T cell receptor (beta chain). Its antigen is currently unknown. This record belongs to a study of cytomegalovirus exposure and HLA in healthy donors. These donors counted as nominally healthy when sampled, but unrecorded immune exposures were likely. Germline V gene sequence: CDR1 MNHNS, CDR2 SASEGT. V was cut by 0 bases and J by 2 bases, with 11 bases left in between. CDR3 size: 15 residues. Study observations and caveats: As a later analysis revealed, most CMV-associated TCR beta chains appeared HLA-restricted.

The primer mix had 60 Vbeta and 13 Jbeta primers. The assay was immunoSEQ multiplex PCR, and TCRdb's table has in-frame clones only and misses some. The table has over 200,000 clones, about 74% seen once. The sample was PBMCs. This receptor was taken from a woman in her 30s in good health and CMV-seronegative. This chain links TRBV6-1 with TRBJ2-7, with D unclear. The CDR3: CASSEAEADTYEQYF. As DNA, the CDR3 is TGTGCCAGCAGTGAAGCCGAGGCAGATACCTACGAGCAGTACTTC.